Below are 32 T cell receptor beta chains sequenced from a single sample in a study of T cell responses to AZD1222 COVID-19 vaccine. TCRdb keeps only in-frame clones here, not all; method: immunoSEQ multiplex PCR. The sample includes some 150,000 clones, approximately 91% of them seen just once. This specimen was peripheral blood, taken 28 days after the second AZD1222 dose. The receptors derive from an adult who received the AZD1222 COVID-19 vaccine.

The chain links TRBV7-8 to TRBJ1-4, with 8 bases lining up with TRBD1. The ends lost 1 base at V and 4 bases at J; junction bases unmatched: 5. The V gene's germline CDR1 is SGHVS and CDR2 FQNEAQ. This CDR3 is built from 16 residues. CDR3 DNA: TGTGCCAGCAGCTTAGAAACAGGGGGAGTTAATGAAAAACTGTTTTTT. Its translation is CASSLETGGVNEKLFF.

V and J are TRBV20-1 and TRBJ1-2; D possibly corresponds to TRBD1 (5 bases). The CDR3 length is 15 residues. V dropped 3 bases and J dropped 7 bases, with 21 bases sitting between them. Germline V gene sequence: CDR1 DFQATT, CDR2 SNEGSKA (reference sequence). The CDR3 region is CSASGLRELGGGYTF. The DNA of the CDR3 is TGCAGTGCTAGTGGACTCAGGGAACTCGGTGGTGGCTACACCTTC.

This clone appeared a single time. The chain has TRBV9 and TRBJ1-6; weak D call: TRBD1 (6 bases). The CDR3 contains 17 residues. CDR1 and CDR2 from the germline V gene are SGDLS and YYNGEE. V lost 4 bases and J 9 bases, leaving 23 bases between the germline ends. CDR3 protein: CASSLLEGVRFGSPLHF. CDR3 DNA sequence: TGTGCCAGCAGCCTACTAGAGGGGGTTCGGTTTGGTTCACCCCTCCACTTT.

V usage is TRBV3-1 (or the pseudogene TRBV3-2) and J usage is TRBJ1-3, with D possibly matching TRBD1 (6 bases). In germline, CDR1 is LGHDT, CDR2 YNNKEL (reference sequence). Deletions cut 3 bases from V and 7 bases from J, with 7 bases between. The CDR3 is 12 amino acids. The CDR3 DNA reads TGTGCCAGCAGCCAGAGGGGGAACACCATATATTTT. This codes for CASSQRGNTIYF.

The rearrangement joins TRBV3-1 (or the pseudogene TRBV3-2) to TRBJ1-1, with D unclear. Germline assignment: CDR1 LGHDT and CDR2 YNNKEL (reference sequence). Trimming cost V 0 bases and J 7 bases, with 12 bases left between them. This CDR3 is built from 14 residues. DNA for the CDR3: TGTGCCAGCAGCCAAGAAGTAGGAACCGTTGAAGCTTTCTTT. It specifies CASSQEVGTVEAFF.

Here the CDR3 DNA reads TGTGCCAGCAGCTTGACAGAGAATCAGCCCCAGCATTTT. It is translated as CASSLTENQPQHF. The rearrangement joins TRBV7-9 to TRBJ1-5, with D tentatively TRBD1 (5 bases). This CDR3 has 13 residues. Per germline, CDR1 SEHNR and CDR2 FQNEAQ (reference sequence). V lost 3 bases and J 4 bases, leaving 7 bases between the germline ends.

The chain uses TRBV7-3 and TRBJ2-2, with D tentatively TRBD1 (5 bases). Trimming cost V 1 base and J 6 bases, with 12 bases left between them. The germline CDR1 and CDR2 sequences are SGHTA and FQGTGA. The CDR3 has 15 amino acids. The CDR3 is CASSLSLGVSGELFF. The CDR3 DNA is TGTGCCAGCAGCTTAAGCCTAGGGGTCTCCGGGGAGCTGTTTTTT.

A note on this clone: At one end, the junction sequence differs from germline, possibly due to a read error. V and J are TRBV6-1 and TRBJ1-5; 8 bases are a match to TRBD1. The CDR3 spans 15 residues. The germline V gene encodes CDR1 MNHNS and CDR2 SASEGT. For the CDR3, the DNA is TGTGCCAGCAGGGAAGGACAGGGAAAGAATCAGCCCCAGCATTTT. Translation: CASREGQGKNQPQHF.

As to this clone: Other DNA sequences in this sample translate to the same CDR3. This sequence joins TRBV2 and TRBJ2-3; D gene uncertain. The CDR3 consists of 14 residues. V was shortened by 3 bases and J by 0 bases, with 7 bases between the two germline ends. Per the germline V gene, CDR1 is SNHLY and CDR2 is FYNNEI. CDR3 in DNA: TGTGCCAGCAGTGACAGCTCGAGCACAGATACGCAGTATTTT. Protein: CASSDSSSTDTQYF.

Concerning this clone: Other nucleotide sequences in the sample specify the same CDR3. J is TRBJ2-1 and V is TRBV5-1, with TRBD2 as a possible D gene (6 bases). Germline V CDR1 and CDR2: SGHRS, YFSETQ. The CDR3 is made up of 14 amino acids. The V gene lost 0 bases and the J gene lost 6 bases, with 10 bases spanning the gap. The CDR3 loop reads CASSLALAINEQFF. In nucleotides, the CDR3 is TGCGCCAGCAGCTTGGCACTAGCAATCAATGAGCAGTTCTTC.

V gene TRBV29-1 combines with J gene TRBJ2-7; 7 bases fit TRBD2. The germline V gene encodes CDR1 SQVTM and CDR2 ANQGSEA. CDR3 length: 14 residues. The V gene end was trimmed by 5 bases and the J gene end by 3 bases; junction bases not matched to a gene: 10. The CDR3 DNA follows: TGCAGCGTTCGACCGGGGGGACCCCTCTACGAGCAGTACTTC. Its translation: CSVRPGGPLYEQYF.

This clone was seen a few times. This rearrangement joins TRBV11-3 to TRBJ2-2, with D tentatively TRBD1 (6 bases). Germline loops: CDR1 SGHNT, CDR2 YENEEA. The CDR3 runs 17 residues. V was trimmed by 5 bases and J by 3 bases, leaving 19 bases between them. CDR3 bases: TGTGCCAGCAGCCTGGACAGCACAAGGCGATACACCGGGGAGCTGTTTTTT. Translating gives CASSLDSTRRYTGELFF.

V is TRBV18 and J is TRBJ2-3; D unresolved. Germline lookup yields CDR1 KGHSH and CDR2 LQKENI. Trimming cost V 6 bases and J 0 bases, with 7 bases left between them. The CDR3 is made up of 13 amino acids. CDR3 loop: CASSLTSTDTQYF. Written as DNA, the CDR3 is TGTGCCAGCTCTCTCACTAGCACAGATACGCAGTATTTT. The full variable domain, completed using reference TRBV18 and TRBJ2-3, is NAGVMQNPRHLVRRRGQEARLRCSPMKGHSHVYWYRQLPEEGLKFMVYLQKENIIDESGMPKERFSAEFPKEGPSILRIQQVVRGDSAAYFCASSLTSTDTQYFGPGTRLTVL.

V is TRBV19 and J is TRBJ2-5; D not resolved. Germline V gives CDR1 LNHDA, CDR2 SQIVND (reference sequence). CDR3 size: 13 residues. Trimming took 5 bases from V and 5 from J, leaving 12 bases between them. The CDR3 DNA follows: TGTGCCAGTAGTTCCCCCTCGCGGGAGACCCAGTACTTC. This translates into CASSSPSRETQYF.

This chain uses TRBV10-1 with TRBJ2-7; TRBD1 matches 8 bases. This CDR3 has 16 residues. Losses at the gene ends were 4 bases for V and 4 bases for J; bases not matched to a gene: 12. CDR1 is WNHNN and CDR2 is SYGVQD in the germline V gene (reference sequence). Here the CDR3 DNA reads TGCGCCAGCAGTGCCCACCGGGACAGGCGGGTTTACGAGCAGTACTTC. Translating it yields CASSAHRDRRVYEQYF.

This clone has more than one count but fewer than ten. The chain recombines TRBV5-4 with TRBJ2-7, with D tentatively TRBD1 (6 bases). Germline CDR1 is SGHNT and CDR2 is YYREEE (reference sequence). The CDR3 extends over 14 amino acids. The ends were cut back, 4 bases at V and 0 bases at J, with 11 bases in the middle. The CDR3 here is CASSAQGSSYEQYF. In nucleotides, the CDR3 is TGTGCCAGCAGCGCCCAGGGGAGCTCCTACGAGCAGTACTTC.

This rearrangement joins TRBV7-8 to TRBJ1-6; 7 bases agree with TRBD1. Germline lookup yields CDR1 SGHVS and CDR2 FQNEAQ. The CDR3 spans 17 residues. Losses at the gene ends were 4 bases for V and 7 bases for J; bases not matched to a gene: 13. The CDR3 region is CASSSLSYRGENSPLHF. CDR3 DNA: TGTGCCAGCAGCTCTTTATCTTACAGGGGAGAAAATTCACCCCTCCACTTT.

This chain links TRBV6-5 with TRBJ2-3; D possibly matches TRBD1 or TRBD2 (5 bases each). Germline lookup yields CDR1 MNHEY and CDR2 SVGAGI. The germline V and J ends were trimmed by 6 bases and 7 bases, with 20 bases remaining between them. This CDR3 spans 15 amino acids. CDR3 bases: TGTGCCAGCAGGTCCGAGGGTAGCTGGGGGTATACGCAGTATTTT. Protein sequence: CASRSEGSWGYTQYF.

The genes are TRBV5-1 and TRBJ2-5; D uncertain. This CDR3 has 18 amino acids. Trimming shortened V by 4 bases and J by 1 base, and 23 bases separated the two germline ends. The germline V gene encodes CDR1 SGHRS and CDR2 YFSETQ. The CDR3 DNA sequence: TGCGCCAGCAGCCAACAACCCGCTGCTGGGCACTTCCAAGAGACCCAGTACTTC. Translated: CASSQQPAAGHFQETQYF.

This chain connects TRBV7-9 to TRBJ2-7; TRBD1 matches at 8 bases. In germline, CDR1 is SEHNR, CDR2 FQNEAQ (reference sequence). V shed 4 bases and J 1 base; nucleotides not matched to a gene: 6. The CDR3 sequence is 15 residues long. The chain's CDR3 is CASSSRTGSSYEQYF. The CDR3 DNA reads TGTGCCAGCAGCTCGAGGACAGGGAGTTCCTACGAGCAGTACTTC.

The J gene is TRBJ1-2, the V gene TRBV2; D gene ambiguous. The length of the CDR3 is 12 residues. The V gene's germline CDR1 is SNHLY and CDR2 FYNNEI. The V end lost 6 bases, the J end lost 4 bases, and 9 bases lay between the germline ends. The CDR3: CASRGSVYGYTF. The CDR3 coding sequence is TGTGCCAGCAGGGGCTCCGTCTATGGCTACACCTTC.

This chain links TRBV4-1 with TRBJ2-1; D call uncertain. The germline V gene encodes CDR1 MGHRA and CDR2 YSYEKL. V lost 1 base and J 4 bases, leaving 2 bases between the germline ends. The CDR3 runs to 12 residues. The CDR3 is CASSQGYNEQFF. The CDR3 DNA follows: TGCGCCAGCAGCCAAGGTTACAATGAGCAGTTCTTC.

This clone has a handful of counts. The chain couples TRBV2 to TRBJ2-3; TRBD2 might be the D (7 bases). The V gene's germline CDR1 is SNHLY and CDR2 FYNNEI. Trimming stripped 5 bases from V and 1 base from J, with 16 bases between. The CDR3 is made up of 16 amino acids. The CDR3, as DNA: TGTGCCAGCAGTCCCCGGGGGCGGGAGCGCACAGATACGCAGTATTTT. Its translation: CASSPRGRERTDTQYF.

The rearrangement links TRBV5-6 to TRBJ2-5, with D unclear. The germline V gene encodes CDR1 SGHDT and CDR2 YYEEEE. The CDR3 is made up of 13 amino acids. Trimming pared 4 bases from V and 5 bases from J, leaving 12 bases between. In DNA, the CDR3 is TGTGCCAGCAGCCCGGTCGGTGGGGAGACCCAGTACTTC. Translation gives CASSPVGGETQYF.

Written as DNA, the CDR3 is TGTGCCAGCAGAACAGGGAGTCTGAACACTGAAGCTTTCTTT. It yields the protein CASRTGSLNTEAFF. V and J are TRBV27 and TRBJ1-1, with D possibly being TRBD1 (6 bases). Germline CDR1 MNHEY, CDR2 SMNVEV (reference sequence). The V gene lost 6 bases and the J gene lost 0 bases, with 11 bases spanning the gap. The CDR3 runs 14 residues.

The gene calls are TRBV19 and TRBJ2-7; 9 bases align to TRBD1. The CDR3 is 13 amino acids. Germline CDR1 is LNHDA and CDR2 is SQIVND (reference sequence). V was pared by 3 bases and J by 4 bases, with 1 base of the junction left unmatched. Here the CDR3 DNA reads TGTGCCAGTAGTATCGACAGGGGGTACGAGCAGTACTTC. It is translated as CASSIDRGYEQYF.

DNA for the CDR3: TGTGCCAGCAGTGACCCCGTAAGCGGGGGCAGTAACTATGGCTACACCTTC. It translates to CASSDPVSGGSNYGYTF. The V and J genes are TRBV6-1 and TRBJ1-2, with a tentative D call TRBD1 (6 bases). This CDR3 is 17 amino acids long. Germline V gives CDR1 MNHNS, CDR2 SASEGT. The ends were cut back, 3 bases at V and 1 base at J, with 18 bases in the middle.

The chain links TRBV7-6 to TRBJ2-7; 12 bases line up with TRBD1. CDR3 length equals 17 residues. Germline loops: CDR1 SGHVS, CDR2 FNYEAQ. Unmatched junction bases numbered 7, after V lost 0 bases and J lost 4 bases. The CDR3 spells CASSLARGTGGEYEQYF. CDR3 DNA sequence: TGTGCCAGCAGCTTAGCACGGGGGACAGGGGGCGAGTACGAGCAGTACTTC.

J is TRBJ2-7 and V is TRBV3-1 (or the pseudogene TRBV3-2), with no clear D. V was cut by 6 bases and J by 0 bases, with 12 bases left in between. Per germline, CDR1 LGHDT and CDR2 YNNKEL (reference sequence). CDR3 length equals 14 residues. CDR3 sequence (DNA): TGTGCCAGCAGTCGCGAACCTAGCTCCTACGAGCAGTACTTC. Residues: CASSREPSSYEQYF.

The chain recombines TRBV5-1 with TRBJ1-3; D not resolved. Per the germline V gene, CDR1 is SGHRS and CDR2 is YFSETQ. This CDR3 contains 13 residues. Trimming removed 1 base from V and 2 bases from J, with 4 bases in between. The CDR3 spells CASSLTAGNTIYF. CDR3 sequence (DNA): TGCGCCAGCAGCTTGACGGCTGGAAACACCATATATTTT.

This clone has a handful of counts. The J gene is TRBJ2-7, the V gene TRBV29-1; TRBD1 matches 8 bases. The CDR3 covers 14 residues. J lost 4 bases, V lost 5 bases, and 10 bases had no gene match. Germline V lookup: CDR1 SQVTM, CDR2 ANQGSEA. As DNA, the CDR3 is TGCAGCGTTACTACGGACAGGGAAGCTTACGAGCAGTACTTC. This codes for CSVTTDREAYEQYF.

The gene calls are TRBV3-1 (or the pseudogene TRBV3-2) and TRBJ1-1, with D maybe TRBD1 (6 bases). CDR3 length: 15 amino acids. The V gene's germline CDR1 is LGHDT and CDR2 YNNKEL (reference sequence). V dropped 2 bases and J dropped 5 bases, with 15 bases sitting between them. This CDR3 reads CASSQNRGFWTEAFF. The CDR3 coding sequence is TGTGCCAGCAGCCAAAATAGGGGGTTTTGGACTGAAGCTTTCTTT.